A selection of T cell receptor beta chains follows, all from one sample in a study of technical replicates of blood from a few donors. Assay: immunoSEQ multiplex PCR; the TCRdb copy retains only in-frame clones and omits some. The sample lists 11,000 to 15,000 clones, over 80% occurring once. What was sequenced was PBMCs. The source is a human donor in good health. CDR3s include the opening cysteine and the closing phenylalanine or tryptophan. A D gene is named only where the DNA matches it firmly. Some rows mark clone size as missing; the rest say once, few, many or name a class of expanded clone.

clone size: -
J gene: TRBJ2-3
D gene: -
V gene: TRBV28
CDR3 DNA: TGTGCCATCGGGTTTAGAGCAGATACGCAGTATTTT
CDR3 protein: CAIGFRADTQYF

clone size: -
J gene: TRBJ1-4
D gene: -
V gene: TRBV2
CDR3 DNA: TGTGCCAGCAGTAAAGGACCCGGGGAAAATGAAAAACTGTTTTTT
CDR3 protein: CASSKGPGENEKLFF

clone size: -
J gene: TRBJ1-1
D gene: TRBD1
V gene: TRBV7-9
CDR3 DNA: TGTGCCAGCAGCCTACGGGACAGGGGGACTGAAGCTTTCTTT
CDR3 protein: CASSLRDRGTEAFF

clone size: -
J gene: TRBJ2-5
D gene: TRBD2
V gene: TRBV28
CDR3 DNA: TGTGCCAGCAGTTTTGGAGTAGCGGGAGGGGTCCAAGAGACCCAGTACTTC
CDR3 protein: CASSFGVAGGVQETQYF

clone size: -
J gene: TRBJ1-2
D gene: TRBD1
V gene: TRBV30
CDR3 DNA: TGTGCCTGGGGGACAGGGCAGTTTTATGGCTACACCTTC
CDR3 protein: CAWGTGQFYGYTF

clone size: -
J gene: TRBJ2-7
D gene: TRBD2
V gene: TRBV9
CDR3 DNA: TGTGCCAGCAGCGTAACCGGACTAGCGGGAAACGAGCAGTACTTC
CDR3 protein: CASSVTGLAGNEQYF

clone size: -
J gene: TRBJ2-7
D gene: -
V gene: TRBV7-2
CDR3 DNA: TGTGCCAGCAGCTTAGAAGCGTCTTCCTACGAGCAGTACTTC
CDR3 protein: CASSLEASSYEQYF

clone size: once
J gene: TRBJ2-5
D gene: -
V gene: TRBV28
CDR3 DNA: TGTGCCAGCAGTTTCCTTCAACAGATGCAGGAGACCCAGTACTTC
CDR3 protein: CASSFLQQMQETQYF

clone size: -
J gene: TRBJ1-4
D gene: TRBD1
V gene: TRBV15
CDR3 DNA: TGTGCCACCAGCAGAGGGGGGACAGCGAATAATGAAAAACTGTTTTTT
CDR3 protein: CATSRGGTANNEKLFF

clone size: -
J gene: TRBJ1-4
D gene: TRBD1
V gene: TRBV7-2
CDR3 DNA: TGTGCCAGCAGCTACTCGACAGGGATGAATGAAAAACTGTTTTTT
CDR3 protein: CASSYSTGMNEKLFF

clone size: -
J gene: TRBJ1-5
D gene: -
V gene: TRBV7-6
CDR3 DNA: TGTGCCAGCAGCTTAGAAACAGGATCGTTCCAGCCCCAGCATTTT
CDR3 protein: CASSLETGSFQPQHF

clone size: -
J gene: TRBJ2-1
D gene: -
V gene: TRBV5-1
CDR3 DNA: TGCGCCAGCAGCGTCGCGCCCGGCTCCTACAATGAGCAGTTCTTC
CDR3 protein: CASSVAPGSYNEQFF

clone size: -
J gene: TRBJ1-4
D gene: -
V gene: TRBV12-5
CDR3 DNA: TGTGCTAGTGGACCCGACTTATCTGGAAAACTGTTTTTT
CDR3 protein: CASGPDLSGKLFF

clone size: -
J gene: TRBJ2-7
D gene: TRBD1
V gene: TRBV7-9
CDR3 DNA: TGTGCCAGCAGCCAACCGGGACAGGGGTTTGGCGAGCAGTACTTC
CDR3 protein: CASSQPGQGFGEQYF

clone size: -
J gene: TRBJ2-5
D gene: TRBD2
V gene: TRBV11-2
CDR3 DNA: TGTGCCAGCAGATCTAGCGGGAGGGGAGAGACCCAGTACTTC
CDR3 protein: CASRSSGRGETQYF

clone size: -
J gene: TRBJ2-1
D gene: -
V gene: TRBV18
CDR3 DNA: TGTGCCAGCTCACCTCGCATGGGTGAGCCTAGCTCCTACAATGAGCAGTTCTTC
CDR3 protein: CASSPRMGEPSSYNEQFF

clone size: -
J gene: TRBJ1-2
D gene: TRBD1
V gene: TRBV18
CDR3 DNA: TGTGCCAGCTCACCTCGACAGGGGTGGGATGGCTACACCTTC
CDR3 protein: CASSPRQGWDGYTF

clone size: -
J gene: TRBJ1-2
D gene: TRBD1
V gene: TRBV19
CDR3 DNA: TGTGCCAGTACGAATCCCGGGACAGGGTCTCTTGGCTACACCTTC
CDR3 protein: CASTNPGTGSLGYTF

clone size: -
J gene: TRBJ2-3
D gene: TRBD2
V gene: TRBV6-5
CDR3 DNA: TGTGCCAGCAGTTTCGTAGCGGGAGTTCGGCATACGCAGTATTTT
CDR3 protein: CASSFVAGVRHTQYF

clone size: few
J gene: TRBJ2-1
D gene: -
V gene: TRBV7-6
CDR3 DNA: TGTGCCAGCAGCTTACAGGGCGATGAGCAGTTCTTC
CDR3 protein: CASSLQGDEQFF

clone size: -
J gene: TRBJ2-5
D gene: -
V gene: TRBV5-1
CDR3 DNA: TGCGCCAGCAGCTCACAGGGACAAGAGACCCAGTACTTC
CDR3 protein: CASSSQGQETQYF

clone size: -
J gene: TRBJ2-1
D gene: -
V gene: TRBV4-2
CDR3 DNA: TGTGCCAGCAGCCGGGCCAAACACTACTACGGACAAAATGAGCAGTTCTTC
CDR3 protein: CASSRAKHYYGQNEQFF

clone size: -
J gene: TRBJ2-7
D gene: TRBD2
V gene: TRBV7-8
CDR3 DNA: TGTGCCAGCAGACGACTAGCGGGAGGGGTCGAGCAGTACTTC
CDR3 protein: CASRRLAGGVEQYF

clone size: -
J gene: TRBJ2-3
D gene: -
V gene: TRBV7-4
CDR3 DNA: TGTGCCAGCAGCTTAGAGGCCCCCTTAAAGGGGGTTAGGACAGATACGCAGTATTTT
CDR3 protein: CASSLEAPLKGVRTDTQYF

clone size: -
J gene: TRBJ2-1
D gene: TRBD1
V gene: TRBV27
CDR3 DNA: TGTGCCAGCAGTTTCCCACGGGACAGGGGCCGGTACAATGAGCAGTTCTTC
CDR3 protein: CASSFPRDRGRYNEQFF

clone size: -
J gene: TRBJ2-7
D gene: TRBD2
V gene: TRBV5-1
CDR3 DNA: TGCGCCAGCAGCTTCACTAGCGGAGAGTACGAGCAGTACTTC
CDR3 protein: CASSFTSGEYEQYF

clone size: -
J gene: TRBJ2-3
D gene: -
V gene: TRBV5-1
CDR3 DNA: TGCGCCAGCAGCTTGGATGGACAGCCGACAGATACGCAGTATTTT
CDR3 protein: CASSLDGQPTDTQYF

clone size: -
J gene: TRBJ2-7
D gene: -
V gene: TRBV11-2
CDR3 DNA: TGTGCCAGCAGCTTAGCAGGCAGGGTAGTTGACGAGCAGTACTTC
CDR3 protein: CASSLAGRVVDEQYF

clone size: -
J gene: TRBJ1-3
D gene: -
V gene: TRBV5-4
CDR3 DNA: TGTGCCAGCAGCCCACGACAGCCGGGGGTTGGAAACACCATATATTTT
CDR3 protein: CASSPRQPGVGNTIYF

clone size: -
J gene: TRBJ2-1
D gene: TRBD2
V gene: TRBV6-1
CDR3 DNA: TGTGCCAGCAGTGAAACCGCTAGCGGGAACAATGAGCAGTTCTTC
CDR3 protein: CASSETASGNNEQFF

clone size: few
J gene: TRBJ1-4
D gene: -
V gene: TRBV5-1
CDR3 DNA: TGCGCCAGCAGCTTCCTCCCAGGGCAGGGCGAAAAACTGTTTTTT
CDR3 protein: CASSFLPGQGEKLFF

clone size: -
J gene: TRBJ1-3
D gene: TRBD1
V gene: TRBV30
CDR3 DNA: TGTGCCTGGAGTGTACGGGGACAGGGGGCAAACACCATATATTTT
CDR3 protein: CAWSVRGQGANTIYF

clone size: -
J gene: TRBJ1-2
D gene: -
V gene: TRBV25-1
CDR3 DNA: TGTGCCAGCAGTGAGAGTGGGGCGACAAATTATGGCTACACCTTC
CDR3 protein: CASSESGATNYGYTF

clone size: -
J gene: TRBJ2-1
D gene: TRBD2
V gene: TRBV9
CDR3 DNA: TGTGCCAGCAGCCTTAGCGGGAGGTTCTACAATGAGCAGTTCTTC
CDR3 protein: CASSLSGRFYNEQFF

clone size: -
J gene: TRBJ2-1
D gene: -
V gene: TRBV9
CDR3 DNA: TGTGCCAGCAGCGTAGGTCAGGGTAAGCAGTTCTTC
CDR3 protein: CASSVGQGKQFF

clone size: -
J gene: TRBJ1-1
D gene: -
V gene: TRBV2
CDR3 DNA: TGTGCCAGCAGTGGAGGCTCTGAAGCTTTCTTT
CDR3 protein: CASSGGSEAFF

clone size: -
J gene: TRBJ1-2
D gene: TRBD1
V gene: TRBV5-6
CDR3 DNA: TGTGCCAGCAGCCCCGGGACAGCTTATGGCTACACCTTC
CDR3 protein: CASSPGTAYGYTF

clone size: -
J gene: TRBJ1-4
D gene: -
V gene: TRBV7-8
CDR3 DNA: TGTGCCAGCAGCTTAACCACCGATCCTGCGGCTAATGAAAAACTGTTTTTT
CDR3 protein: CASSLTTDPAANEKLFF

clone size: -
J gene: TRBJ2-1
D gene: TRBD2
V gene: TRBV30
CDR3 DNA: TGTGCCTGGAGTCCACTTCGGACTAGCGGGAGCGGAGGTGAGCAGTTCTTC
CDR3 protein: CAWSPLRTSGSGGEQFF

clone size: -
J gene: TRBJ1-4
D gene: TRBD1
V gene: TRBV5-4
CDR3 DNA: TGTGCCAGCAGCCCGGGTGGGACAGATGAAAAACTGTTTTTT
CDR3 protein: CASSPGGTDEKLFF

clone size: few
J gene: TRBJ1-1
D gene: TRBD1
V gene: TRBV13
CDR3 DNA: TGTGCCAGCAGCCATTGGATGATCCGGGACAGGGGGAACACTGAAGCTTTCTTT
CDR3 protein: CASSHWMIRDRGNTEAFF

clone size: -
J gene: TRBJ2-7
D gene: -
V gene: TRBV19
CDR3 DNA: TGTGCCAGTAGTACCTACTTAGGGGCAAGCTCCTACGAGCAGTACTTC
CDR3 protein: CASSTYLGASSYEQYF

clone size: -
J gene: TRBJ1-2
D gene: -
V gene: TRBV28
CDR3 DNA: TGTGCCAGCATCCCAACAGGCACCACCTATGGCTACACCTTC
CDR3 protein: CASIPTGTTYGYTF

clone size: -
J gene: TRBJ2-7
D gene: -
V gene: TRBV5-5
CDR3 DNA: TGTGCCAGCAGCTTGGGCCTAGCGTTGAGCTCCTACGAGCAGTACTTC
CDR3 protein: CASSLGLALSSYEQYF

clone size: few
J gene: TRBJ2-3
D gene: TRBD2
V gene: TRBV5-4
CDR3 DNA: TGTGCCAGCAGCCATGCCTTACTAGCGGCTAGCACAGATACGCAGTATTTT
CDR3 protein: CASSHALLAASTDTQYF

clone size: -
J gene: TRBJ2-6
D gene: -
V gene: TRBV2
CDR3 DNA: TGTGCCGGCGGACAATCTGGGGCCAACGTCCTGACTTTC
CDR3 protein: CAGGQSGANVLTF

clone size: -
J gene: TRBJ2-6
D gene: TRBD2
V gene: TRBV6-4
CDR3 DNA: TGTGCCAGCAGTGACTCAGCGGGGTCTGGGGCCAACGTCCTGACTTTC
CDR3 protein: CASSDSAGSGANVLTF

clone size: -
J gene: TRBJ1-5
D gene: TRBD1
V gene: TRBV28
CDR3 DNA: TGTGCCAGCAGTTTATTGGGGACAGGGAATCAGCCCCAGCATTTT
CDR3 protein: CASSLLGTGNQPQHF

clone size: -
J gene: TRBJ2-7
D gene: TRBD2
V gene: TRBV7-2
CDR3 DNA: TGTGCCAGCAGCTCGACACCAAGAGGGGCGTGGCGGGAGTCCTACGAGCAGTACTTC
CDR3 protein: CASSSTPRGAWRESYEQYF

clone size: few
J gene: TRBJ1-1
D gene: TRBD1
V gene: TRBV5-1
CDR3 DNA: TGCGCCAGCAGTGAACAGGGGGGCCCGACTGAAGCTTTCTTT
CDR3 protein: CASSEQGGPTEAFF

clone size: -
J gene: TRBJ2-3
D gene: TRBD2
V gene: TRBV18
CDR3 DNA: TGTGCCAGCTCCCAAGGCCTAGCGGGAGGTTCAGATACGCAGTATTTT
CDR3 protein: CASSQGLAGGSDTQYF

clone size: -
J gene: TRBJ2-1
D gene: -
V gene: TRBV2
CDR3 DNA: TGTGCCAGCAGTGAAGAAGCGTCGCAGTTCTTC
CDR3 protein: CASSEEASQFF

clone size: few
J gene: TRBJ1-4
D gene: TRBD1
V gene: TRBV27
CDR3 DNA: TGTGCCAGCAGACCACAGGGGGGTAATGAAAAACTGTTTTTT
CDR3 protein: CASRPQGGNEKLFF